This T cell receptor beta chain originates from a study of blood T cell repertoires in COVID-19. Overall study: Acute-phase and convalescent COVID-19 samples originated in the United States, Italy and Spain. PBMCs, B-cell-depleted T cells, or T cells were the source of the cDNA or gDNA that made up the material.

Produced via immunoSEQ multiplex PCR; TCRdb's table is partial and in-frame only. The sample includes around 100,000 clones, over 75% of them seen just once. The germline gives CDR1 GTSNPN, CDR2 SVGIG (reference sequence). V gave up 5 bases and J gave up 2 bases; unmatched junction bases: 11. The CDR3 contains 15 residues. The rearrangement joins TRBV30 to TRBJ2-7; the match to TRBD2 covers 8 bases. Sequences were obtained from peripheral blood. This TCR came from a woman of 80 years or more with acute or convalescent COVID-19. The CDR3 reads CAWSSLGLGTYEQYF. The CDR3 DNA reads TGTGCCTGGTCCTCGTTGGGACTAGGCACCTACGAGCAGTACTTC.